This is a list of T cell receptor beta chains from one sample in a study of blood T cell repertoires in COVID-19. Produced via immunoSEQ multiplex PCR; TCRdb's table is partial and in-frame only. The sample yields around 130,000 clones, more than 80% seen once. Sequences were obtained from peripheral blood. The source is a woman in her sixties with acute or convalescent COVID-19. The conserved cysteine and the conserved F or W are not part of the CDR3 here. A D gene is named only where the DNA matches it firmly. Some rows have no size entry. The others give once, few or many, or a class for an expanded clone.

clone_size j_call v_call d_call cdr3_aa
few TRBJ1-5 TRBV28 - ASSVNRVLQPQH
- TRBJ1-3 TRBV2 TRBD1 ASRSGQGRGNTIY
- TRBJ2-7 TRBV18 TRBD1 ASSPIMGQQDSYEQY
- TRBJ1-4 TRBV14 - ASSQNIRGQLF
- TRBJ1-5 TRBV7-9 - ASSLTDNQPQH
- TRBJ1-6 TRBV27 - ASSSWAVKSYNSPLH
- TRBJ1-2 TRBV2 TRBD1 ATAGGANYGYT
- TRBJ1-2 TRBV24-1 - ATSGPERNYGYT
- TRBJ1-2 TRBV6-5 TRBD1 ASSYLGQGGDGYT
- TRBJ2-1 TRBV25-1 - ATETDRLLYNEQF
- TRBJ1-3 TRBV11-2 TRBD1 ASSLSRTGGTFGNTIY
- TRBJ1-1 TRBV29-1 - SVEETANRNTEAF
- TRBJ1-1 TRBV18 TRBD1 ASSRQGDGTEAF
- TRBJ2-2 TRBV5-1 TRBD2 ASSFSGTRGSGELF
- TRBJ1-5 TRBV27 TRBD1 ASSGTGGGSNQPQH
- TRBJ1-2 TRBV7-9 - ASSLAETGIYGYT
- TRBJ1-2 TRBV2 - ASREQAYYGYT
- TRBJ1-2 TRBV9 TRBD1 ASSGGQGSYGYT
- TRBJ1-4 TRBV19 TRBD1 ASSTRDRGNEKLF
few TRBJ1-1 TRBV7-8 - ASSLAHNRGYTEAF
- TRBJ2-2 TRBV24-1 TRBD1 ATSDWGTGNTGELF
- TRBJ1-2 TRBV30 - AWASPGIYGYT
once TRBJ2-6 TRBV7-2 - ASSFRDSGANVLT
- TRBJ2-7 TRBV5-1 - ASSLVGTTNYEQY
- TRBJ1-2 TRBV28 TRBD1 ASSLPGQGKYGYT
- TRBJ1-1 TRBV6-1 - ASSDSYRANTEAF
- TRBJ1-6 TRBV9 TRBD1 ASSETGEPSPLH
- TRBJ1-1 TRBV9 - ASSVLENTEAF
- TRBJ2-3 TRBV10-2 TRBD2 AISSSGGSKTQY
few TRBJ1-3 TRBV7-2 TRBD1 ASSLRGRGSLTSGNTIY
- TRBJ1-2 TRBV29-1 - SVEVGPKVYGYT
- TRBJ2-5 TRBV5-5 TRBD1 ASSLEGTGAGETQY
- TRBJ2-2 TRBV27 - ASSLAGITGELF
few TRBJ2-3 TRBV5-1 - ASSLDGNPDTQY
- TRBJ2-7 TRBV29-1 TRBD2 SVWGGNYYEQY
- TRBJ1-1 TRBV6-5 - ATCSGGEGTEAF
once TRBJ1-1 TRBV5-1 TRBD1 ASSFGQGGLEEAF